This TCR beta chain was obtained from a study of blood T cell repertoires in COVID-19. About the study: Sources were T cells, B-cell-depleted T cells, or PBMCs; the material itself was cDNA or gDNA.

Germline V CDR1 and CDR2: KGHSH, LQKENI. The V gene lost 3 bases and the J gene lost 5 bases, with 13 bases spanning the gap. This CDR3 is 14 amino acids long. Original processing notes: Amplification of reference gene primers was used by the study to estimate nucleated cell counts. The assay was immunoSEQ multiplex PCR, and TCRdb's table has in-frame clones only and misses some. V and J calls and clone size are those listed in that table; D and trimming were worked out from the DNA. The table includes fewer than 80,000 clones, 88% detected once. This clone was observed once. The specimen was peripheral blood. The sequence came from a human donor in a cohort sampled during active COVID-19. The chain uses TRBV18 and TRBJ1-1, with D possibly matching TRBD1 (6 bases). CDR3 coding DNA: TGTGCCAGCTCACCCAACAACCAGGGGACTGAAGCTTTCTTT. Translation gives CASSPNNQGTEAFF.